The 25 T cell receptor beta chains below were found in one sample sequenced in a study of T cell repertoires in ileal Crohn's disease. Data came from immunoSEQ multiplex PCR; TCRdb stores just in-frame clones and leaves some out. The sample contains approximately 3,700 clones, under 75% of which appear only once. Sequenced sample: ileal tissue. The receptor set was obtained from an adult with Crohn's disease.

The chain couples TRBV9 to TRBJ1-1; D is ambiguous. The germline V gene encodes CDR1 SGDLS and CDR2 YYNGEE. The CDR3 loop spans 14 amino acids. The germline V and J ends were trimmed by 3 bases and 1 base, with 10 bases remaining between them. For the CDR3, the DNA is TGTGCCAGCAGCGACCCTCGGGGGAACACTGAAGCTTTCTTT. As protein: CASSDPRGNTEAFF. Full variable domain (rest looked up from reference TRBV9 and TRBJ1-1): DSGVTQTPKHLITATGQRVTLRCSPRSGDLSVYWYQQSLDQGLQFLIQYYNGEERAKGNILERFSAQQFPDLHSELNLSSLELGDSALYFCASSDPRGNTEAFFGQGTRLTVV.

The rearrangement links TRBV5-4 to TRBJ2-5; 11 bases are a match to TRBD2. The junction had 12 bases not matched to a gene; V was cut back by 4 bases and J by 7 bases. Germline lookup yields CDR1 SGHNT and CDR2 YYREEE (reference sequence). The CDR3 sequence is 16 residues long. The CDR3 sequence is CASSPGLAGSKGTQYF. The CDR3, as DNA: TGTGCCAGCAGCCCCGGACTAGCGGGCTCGAAAGGGACCCAGTACTTC.

This chain connects TRBV7-8 to TRBJ1-1, with TRBD1 as a possible D gene (5 bases). Trimming left V 5 bases short and J 8 bases short, with 12 bases between. This CDR3 is built from 12 residues. Germline V gene lookup returns CDR1 SGHVS and CDR2 FQNEAQ. CDR3 nucleotide sequence: TGTGCCAGCAGCCCCAGGGTGGGCGAAGCTTTCTTT. Amino acids: CASSPRVGEAFF.

The chain links TRBV18 to TRBJ1-1, with D maybe TRBD1 (6 bases). V lost 6 bases and J lost 6, with 14 bases in between. This CDR3 region has 13 residues. Germline-derived CDR1 and CDR2 are KGHSH and LQKENI. The CDR3 spells CASSRMGGPEAFF. CDR3 DNA: TGTGCCAGCTCGCGGATGGGGGGGCCTGAAGCTTTCTTT. Together with reference TRBV18 and TRBJ1-1, the CDR3 gives the full variable domain: NAGVMQNPRHLVRRRGQEARLRCSPMKGHSHVYWYRQLPEEGLKFMVYLQKENIIDESGMPKERFSAEFPKEGPSILRIQQVVRGDSAAYFCASSRMGGPEAFFGQGTRLTVV.

This clone was detected only a few times. V is TRBV7-9 and J is TRBJ2-3, with 9 nucleotides matching TRBD1. The V and J ends lost 5 bases and 1 base, in that order; junction bases with no gene match: 4. Per the germline V gene, CDR1 is SEHNR and CDR2 is FQNEAQ (reference sequence). The CDR3 runs to 15 residues. CDR3 DNA: TGTGCCAGCAGCCTCGGGACAGGGCGCACAGATACGCAGTATTTT. Protein product: CASSLGTGRTDTQYF.

V usage is TRBV6-6 and J usage is TRBJ1-4; D unclear. V shed 4 bases and J shed 5 bases, with 8 bases lying between them. The CDR3 is made up of 13 amino acids. Germline V gene data show CDR1 as MNHNY and CDR2 as SVGAGI (reference sequence). The CDR3 region is CASSSPGNEKLFF. In nucleotides, the CDR3 is TGTGCCAGCAGTTCCCCGGGGAATGAAAAACTGTTTTTT.

The chain is built from TRBV7-7 and TRBJ2-2; 8 nucleotides match TRBD2. This CDR3 has 16 residues. CDR1 and CDR2 (germline): SSHAT, FNYEAQ (reference sequence). V was clipped by 5 bases and J by 1 base; unmatched bases: 6. The chain's CDR3 is CASSPRTSGNTGELFF. In DNA, the CDR3 is TGTGCCAGCAGCCCCCGTACTAGCGGGAACACCGGGGAGCTGTTTTTT.

This chain joins TRBV29-1 and TRBJ1-2; TRBD1 might be the D (6 bases). The V and J ends lost 7 bases and 8 bases respectively, with 17 bases between them. CDR1 is SQVTM and CDR2 is ANQGSEA in the germline V gene. The CDR3 consists of 12 residues. Here the CDR3 DNA reads TGCAGCGGCCAGCAGGGGATAGGGGGCTACACCTTC. It encodes CSGQQGIGGYTF. The entire variable domain, with the rest obtained from reference TRBV29-1 and TRBJ1-2, is as follows: SAVISQKPSRDICQRGTSLTIQCQVDSQVTMMFWYRQQPGQSLTLIATANQGSEATYESGFVIDKFPISRPNLTFSTLTVSNMSPEDSSIYLCSGQQGIGGYTFGSGTRLTVV.

This chain uses TRBV2 with TRBJ1-2; D gene unclear. CDR3 size: 11 residues. Germline V CDR1 and CDR2: SNHLY, FYNNEI. Trimming took 4 bases from V and 8 from J, leaving 8 bases between them. CDR3 DNA: TGTGCCAGCAGTGTCGCGAAGGGCTACACCTTC. Translating it yields CASSVAKGYTF.

The V and J genes are TRBV4-3 and TRBJ1-6, with D tentatively TRBD1 (5 bases). This CDR3 contains 14 residues. V was pared by 4 bases and J by 7 bases, with 11 bases between. Germline V gives CDR1 LGHNA, CDR2 YSLEER. The CDR3 DNA reads TGCGCCAGCAGCCGTGGACATAGAAATTCACCCCTCCACTTT. Translated, it gives CASSRGHRNSPLHF.

V gene TRBV9 combines with J gene TRBJ1-1; D remains ambiguous. The germline V and J ends were trimmed by 4 bases and 0 bases, with 10 bases remaining between them. Per the germline V gene, CDR1 is SGDLS and CDR2 is YYNGEE. CDR3 length: 14 amino acids. CDR3 region: CASSTLSLNTEAFF. The DNA of the CDR3 is TGTGCCAGCAGCACTCTAAGCCTGAACACTGAAGCTTTCTTT.

The CDR3 here is CASSQKGFTYNEQFF. The CDR3 DNA reads as TGTGCCAGCAGCCAGAAGGGGTTCACCTACAATGAGCAGTTCTTC. This chain connects TRBV14 to TRBJ2-1, with a weak D call TRBD1 (5 bases). The CDR3 extends over 15 amino acids. CDR1 SGHDN and CDR2 FVKESK come from the germline V gene. V was clipped by 3 bases and J by 2 bases, with 11 bases between them.

A few counts support this clone. The chain is built from TRBV30 and TRBJ1-2; 9 bases fit TRBD1. The CDR3 loop spans 13 amino acids. Trimming removed 3 bases from V and 4 bases from J; junction bases left unmatched: 3. The germline V gene encodes CDR1 GTSNPN and CDR2 SVGIG (reference sequence). CDR3: CAWSQDRGYGYTF. CDR3 DNA sequence: TGTGCCTGGAGCCAGGACAGGGGCTATGGCTACACCTTC. The full variable domain, its missing parts supplied by reference TRBV30 and TRBJ1-2, is SQTIHQWPATLVQPVGSPLSLECTVEGTSNPNLYWYRQAAGRGLQLLFYSVGIGQISSEVPQNLSASRPQDRQFILSSKKLLLSDSGFYLCAWSQDRGYGYTFGSGTRLTVV.

As concerns this clone: The germline gene is not matched at one end of the junction; a read error may be the cause. Distinct nucleotide sequences in the sample also encode this CDR3. The V call is TRBV2, the J call TRBJ1-1, with 7 bases matching TRBD1. Germline values: CDR1 SNHLY, CDR2 FYNNEI. The CDR3 length is 16 residues. CDR3 nucleotide sequence: TGTGCCAGCATCTCGAAGGGGGCGCGAGAGGACACTGAAGCCTTCTTT. It encodes CASISKGAREDTEAFF.

The chain's CDR3 is CSAGQGLVTEAFF. Written as DNA, the CDR3 is TGCAGCGCCGGACAGGGGTTGGTCACTGAAGCTTTCTTT. The rearrangement joins TRBV29-1 to TRBJ1-1, with 9 bases aligning to TRBD1. V dropped 7 bases and J dropped 4; count of bases not matched to a gene: 7. This CDR3 is 13 amino acids long. Germline V gives CDR1 SQVTM, CDR2 ANQGSEA.

The CDR3 region is CASNAGTFYNEQFF. CDR3 coding DNA: TGTGCCAGCAACGCCGGGACATTTTACAATGAGCAGTTCTTC. The chain joins TRBV19 to TRBJ2-1; D is perhaps TRBD1 (6 bases). Per the germline V gene, CDR1 is LNHDA and CDR2 is SQIVND (reference sequence). This CDR3 spans 14 amino acids. V lost 9 bases and J 4 bases, leaving 16 bases between the germline ends.

The gene calls are TRBV6-1 and TRBJ2-7; D is uncertain. The V gene lost 8 bases and the J gene lost 0 bases, with 14 bases spanning the gap. This CDR3 region has 14 residues. Germline-derived CDR1 and CDR2 are MNHNS and SASEGT. The CDR3 reads CASAFDWSSYEQYF. In nucleotides, the CDR3 is TGTGCCAGCGCATTCGACTGGAGCTCCTACGAGCAGTACTTC.

Details on this clone: The junction departs from the called germline gene at one end, perhaps through a read error. The chain is built from TRBV5-1 and TRBJ2-1, with 8 bases fitting TRBD2. The CDR3 contains 14 residues. Germline V gene data show CDR1 as SGHRS and CDR2 as YFSETQ. DNA of the CDR3: TGTGCCAGCAGCTTGGTCGGGAGGGGGAATGAGCAGTTCTTC. Its protein is CASSLVGRGNEQFF. Combining the CDR3 with reference TRBV5-1 and TRBJ2-1 gives the whole variable domain KAGVTQTPRYLIKTRGQQVTLSCSPISGHRSVSWYQQTPGQGLQFLFEYFSETQRNKGNFPGRFSGRQFSNSRSEMNVSTLELGDSALYLCASSLVGRGNEQFFGPGTRLTVL.

The rearrangement uses TRBV2 and TRBJ2-4, with D perhaps matching TRBD1 (6 bases). The length of the CDR3 is 14 residues. Trimming removed 4 bases at V and 6 bases at J, with 13 bases between. CDR1 SNHLY and CDR2 FYNNEI come from the germline V gene. The CDR3 loop is CASSGQAMRNIQYF. CDR3 bases: TGTGCCAGCAGTGGACAGGCGATGAGAAACATTCAGTACTTC.

The gene calls are TRBV5-6 and TRBJ2-2, with D possibly TRBD2 on 6 matching bases. CDR3 length equals 15 residues. In germline, CDR1 is SGHDT, CDR2 YYEEEE. V gave up 0 bases and J gave up 6 bases, with 12 bases separating them. The DNA of the CDR3 is TGTGCCAGCAGCTTGGATGGCAGGAGGGCCGGGGAGCTGTTTTTT. Translating it yields CASSLDGRRAGELFF.

This clone was found a few times. V is TRBV6-4 and J is TRBJ2-6; weak D call: TRBD1 (5 bases). Per germline, CDR1 MRHNA and CDR2 SNTAGT. V lost 8 bases, J lost 4 bases, and 12 bases lay in between. CDR3 size: 14 residues. The DNA for the CDR3 is TGTGCCAGCGCACAGGCAGAGGGGGCCAACGTCCTGACTTTC. It yields the protein CASAQAEGANVLTF.

The chain couples TRBV6-5 to TRBJ2-1, with unresolved D. The CDR3 covers 13 residues. Deletions cut 2 bases from V and 7 bases from J, with 9 bases between. CDR1 is MNHEY and CDR2 is SVGAGI in the germline V gene. Here the CDR3 DNA reads TGTGCCAGCAGTTACCTAGAGCGTAATGAGCAGTTCTTC. Protein product: CASSYLERNEQFF.

This clone appeared once. The rearrangement joins TRBV19 to TRBJ2-3; 14 bases are a match to TRBD2. J was trimmed by 3 bases and V by 6 bases; bases with no gene match: 5. Germline V lookup: CDR1 LNHDA, CDR2 SQIVND (reference sequence). The CDR3 runs to 16 residues. Here the CDR3 DNA reads TGTGCCAGTAGGTCGACTAGCGGGAGGGGGACAGATACGCAGTATTTT. It translates to CASRSTSGRGTDTQYF. Full variable domain (remainder filled in from reference TRBV19 and TRBJ2-3): DGGITQSPKYLFRKEGQNVTLSCEQNLNHDAMYWYRQDPGQGLRLIYYSQIVNDFQKGDIAEGYSVSREKKESFPLTVTSAQKNPTAFYLCASRSTSGRGTDTQYFGPGTRLTVL.

The chain employs TRBV4-3 and TRBJ1-5; 11 bases fit TRBD1. With V trimmed by 4 bases and J by 7 bases, 3 bases remained unmatched. The V gene's germline CDR1 is LGHNA and CDR2 YSLEER. The CDR3 totals 14 residues. As DNA, the CDR3 is TGCGCCAGCAGCCGTGGGACAGGGGGACAGCCCCAGCATTTT. Its protein is CASSRGTGGQPQHF.

The chain links TRBV7-2 to TRBJ1-2; 8 bases map to TRBD1. From germline, CDR1 is SGHTA and CDR2 FQGNSA. The ends lost 6 bases at V and 7 bases at J; junction bases unmatched: 10. The CDR3 has 14 residues. The CDR3 here is CASRPGQGRSGYTF. In DNA form, the CDR3 reads TGTGCCAGCAGACCCGGACAGGGAAGGAGTGGCTACACCTTC. Full variable domain (outside the CDR3, taken from reference TRBV7-2 and TRBJ1-2): GAGVSQSPSNKVTEKGKDVELRCDPISGHTALYWYRQSLGQGLEFLIYFQGNSAPDKSGLPSDRFSAERTGGSVSTLTIQRTQQEDSAVYLCASRPGQGRSGYTFGSGTRLTVV.